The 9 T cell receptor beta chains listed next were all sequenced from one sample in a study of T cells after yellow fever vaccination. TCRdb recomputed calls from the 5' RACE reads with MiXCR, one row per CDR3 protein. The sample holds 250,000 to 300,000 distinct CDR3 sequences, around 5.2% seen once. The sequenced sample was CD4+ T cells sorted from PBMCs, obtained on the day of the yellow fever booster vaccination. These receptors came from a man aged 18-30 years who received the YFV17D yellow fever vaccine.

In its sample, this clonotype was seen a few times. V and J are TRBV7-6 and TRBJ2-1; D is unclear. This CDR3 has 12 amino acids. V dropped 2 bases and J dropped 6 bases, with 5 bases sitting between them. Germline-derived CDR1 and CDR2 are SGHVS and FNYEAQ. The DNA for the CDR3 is TGTGCCAGCAGCTTACCCCTCAATGAGCAGTTCTTC. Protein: CASSLPLNEQFF.

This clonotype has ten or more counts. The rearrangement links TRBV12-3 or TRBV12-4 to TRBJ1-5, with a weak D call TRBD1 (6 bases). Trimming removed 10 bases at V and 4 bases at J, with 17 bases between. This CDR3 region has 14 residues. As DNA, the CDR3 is TGTGCCACAACACTGGGAGGGGGTAATCAGCCCCAGCATTTT. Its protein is CATTLGGGNQPQHF.

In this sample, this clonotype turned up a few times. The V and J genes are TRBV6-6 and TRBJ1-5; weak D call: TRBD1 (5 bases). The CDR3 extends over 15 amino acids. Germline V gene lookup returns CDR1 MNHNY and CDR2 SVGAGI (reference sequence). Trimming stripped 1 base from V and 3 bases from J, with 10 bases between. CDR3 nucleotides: TGTGCCAGCAGTTACTATAGGGGAATCAATCAGCCCCAGCATTTT. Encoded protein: CASSYYRGINQPQHF.

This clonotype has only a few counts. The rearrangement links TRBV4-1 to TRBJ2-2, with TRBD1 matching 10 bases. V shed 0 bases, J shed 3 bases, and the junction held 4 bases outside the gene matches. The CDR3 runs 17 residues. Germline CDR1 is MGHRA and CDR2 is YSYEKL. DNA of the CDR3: TGCGCCAGCAGCCAAGATCCGACAGGGGGCCACACCGGGGAGCTGTTTTTT. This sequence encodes CASSQDPTGGHTGELFF.

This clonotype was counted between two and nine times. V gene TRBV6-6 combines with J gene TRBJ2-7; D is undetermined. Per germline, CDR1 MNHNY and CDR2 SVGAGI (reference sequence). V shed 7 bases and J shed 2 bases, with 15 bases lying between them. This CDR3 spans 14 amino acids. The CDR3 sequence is CASTKDGAPYEQYF. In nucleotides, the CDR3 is TGTGCCAGCACCAAGGACGGAGCCCCCTACGAGCAGTACTTC.

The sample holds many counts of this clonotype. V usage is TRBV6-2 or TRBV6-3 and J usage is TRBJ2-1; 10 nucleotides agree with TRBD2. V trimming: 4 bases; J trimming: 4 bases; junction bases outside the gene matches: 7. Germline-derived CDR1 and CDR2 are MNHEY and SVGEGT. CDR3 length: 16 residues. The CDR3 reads CASSSHVAGGYNEQFF. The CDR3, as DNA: TGTGCCAGCAGTTCCCATGTAGCGGGGGGATACAATGAGCAGTTCTTC.

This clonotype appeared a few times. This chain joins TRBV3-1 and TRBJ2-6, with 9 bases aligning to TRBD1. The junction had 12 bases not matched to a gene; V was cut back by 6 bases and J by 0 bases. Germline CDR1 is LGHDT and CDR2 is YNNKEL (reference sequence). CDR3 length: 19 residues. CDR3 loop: CASSIQGQGIFSGANVLTF. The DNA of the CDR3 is TGTGCCAGCAGTATCCAGGGACAGGGAATTTTCTCTGGGGCCAACGTCCTGACTTTC.

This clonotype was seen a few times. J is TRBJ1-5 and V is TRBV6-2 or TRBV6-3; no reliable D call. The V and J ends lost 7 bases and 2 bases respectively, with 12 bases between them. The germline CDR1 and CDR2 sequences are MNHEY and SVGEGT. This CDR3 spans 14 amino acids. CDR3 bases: TGTGCCAGCACCGCCAGAGGCGGCAATCAGCCCCAGCATTTT. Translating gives CASTARGGNQPQHF.

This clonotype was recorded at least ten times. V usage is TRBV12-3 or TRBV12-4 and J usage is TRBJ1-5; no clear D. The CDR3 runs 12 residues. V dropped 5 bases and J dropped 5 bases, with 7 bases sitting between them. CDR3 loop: CASSQPYQPQHF. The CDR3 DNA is TGTGCCAGCAGTCAACCTTATCAGCCCCAGCATTTT.